What follows is one T cell receptor (beta chain) and its context. What it binds is not known. This sample is drawn from a study of T cell repertoires in cytomegalovirus infection. Study-wide context: The study used recently identified HLA-C-restricted and well-studied HLA-B-restricted CMV epitopes. The public TCR beta signatures pointed to both CMV infection and matching HLA type.

Study outcomes and limitations: Carriers of CMV plus the relevant HLA were identified by cumulative public TCR beta family frequency. CMV-specific HLA-C-restricted TCR beta clonotypes dominated the ex vivo response.

The length of the CDR3 is 17 residues. Per germline, CDR1 SGHRS and CDR2 YFSETQ. V was trimmed by 4 bases and J by 0 bases, leaving 19 bases between them. TCRdb re-called the reads through MiXCR, storing one row per CDR3 protein. The sample shows about 920,000 distinct CDR3 sequences, 30% to 40% of them seen only once. The clonotype comes from a human donor in good health (CMV status not recorded). Some clones in this sample may be carry-over from other donors' samples. Material: cultured CD8+ T cells from PBMCs, obtained from culture after CMV antigen stimulation. This chain links TRBV5-1 with TRBJ1-2; D possibly corresponds to TRBD1 (5 bases). The CDR3 loop reads CASSTTGLMTANYGYTF. The CDR3 region has the DNA TGCGCCAGCAGCACCACGGGACTCATGACAGCTAACTATGGCTACACCTTC.